The 27 T cell receptor beta chains below come from one sample, sequenced in a study of HIV-infected children after antiretroviral therapy interruption. Treatment given: PENTA 11 planned treatment interruption arm or continuous ART arm. RNA-based 3' RACE libraries used unique molecular identifiers. MiXCR, applied by TCRdb to the 3' RACE reads, yields one record per CDR3 protein. The repertoire includes some 15,000 distinct CDR3 sequences, 3% to 3.5% of them detected once, and 30% to 40% sits in the top ten. The sequences come from CD45RO+ CD8+ T cells from PBMCs, pooled from several time points, collected from a donor given antiretroviral therapy, either interrupted or continuous. The sample's subset: memory CD8+ CD45RO+ CD45RA- T cells. All receptors derive from a pool of human donors with HIV.

The table lists this clonotype with many counts. The genes are TRBV15 and TRBJ2-5, with TRBD1 matching 8 bases. The trim removed 4 bases at V and 4 bases at J, leaving 8 bases unmatched. CDR1 and CDR2 from the germline V gene are LNHNV and YYDKDF (reference sequence). There are 15 residues in the CDR3. The CDR3 loop is CATSKGQGTVETQYF. The CDR3 DNA reads TGTGCCACCAGCAAAGGACAGGGTACGGTAGAGACCCAGTACTTC.

The chain has TRBV9 and TRBJ1-1; D may be TRBD1 (5 bases). Trimming removed 0 bases from V and 1 base from J, with 7 bases in between. This CDR3 contains 14 residues. The germline CDR1 and CDR2 sequences are SGDLS and YYNGEE. CDR3 in amino acids: CASSVAGANTEAFF. For the CDR3, the DNA is TGTGCCAGCAGCGTAGCTGGGGCGAACACTGAAGCTTTCTTT.

This clonotype was found many times. This chain uses TRBV30 with TRBJ2-2, with 9 bases aligning to TRBD2. V was clipped by 2 bases and J by 3 bases; unmatched bases: 4. CDR1 is GTSNPN and CDR2 is SVGIG in the germline V gene (reference sequence). The length of the CDR3 is 15 residues. The CDR3 loop reads CAWSQRGEDTGELFF. CDR3 nucleotides: TGTGCCTGGAGTCAGCGGGGGGAGGACACCGGGGAGCTGTTTTTT.

This clonotype showed up many times. The genes are TRBV6-5 and TRBJ2-6, with D possibly called TRBD1 or TRBD2 (6 bases each). Germline V gene data show CDR1 as MNHEY and CDR2 as SVGAGI. The V and J ends lost 4 bases and 1 base respectively, with 11 bases between them. The CDR3 consists of 16 residues. CDR3 in amino acids: CASSSGGGSGANVLTF. In DNA form, the CDR3 reads TGTGCCAGCAGTTCCGGAGGGGGATCTGGGGCCAACGTCCTGACTTTC.

This clonotype was seen ten or more times. J is TRBJ2-1 and V is TRBV3-1, with TRBD1 matching 10 bases. In germline, CDR1 is LGHDT, CDR2 YNNKEL (reference sequence). The V and J ends lost 6 bases and 3 bases, in that order; junction bases with no gene match: 5. The CDR3 spans 15 residues. In DNA, the CDR3 is TGTGCCAGCAGTTTGGGACAGGGGAGCTACAATGAGCAGTTCTTC. Translation: CASSLGQGSYNEQFF.

This clonotype was observed many times. This chain links TRBV27 with TRBJ2-7, with 8 bases lining up with TRBD1. The germline V gene encodes CDR1 MNHEY and CDR2 SMNVEV (reference sequence). The junction had 5 bases not matched to a gene; V was cut back by 2 bases and J by 5 bases. CDR3 length equals 14 residues. CDR3 sequence: CASSLGAGGDEQYF. For the CDR3, the DNA is TGTGCCAGCAGTTTAGGAGCAGGGGGCGACGAGCAGTACTTC.

This clonotype was recorded many times. The chain combines TRBV4-1 with TRBJ2-3; D is possibly TRBD1 or TRBD2 (5 bases each). This CDR3 has 15 amino acids. Trimming stripped 0 bases from V and 6 bases from J, with 13 bases between. Germline lookup yields CDR1 MGHRA and CDR2 YSYEKL. The CDR3 DNA follows: TGCGCCAGCAGCCAAGATAGGGGAGCGCCGGATACGCAGTATTTT. Amino acids: CASSQDRGAPDTQYF.

This clonotype appeared many times. This chain links TRBV6-1 with TRBJ2-7; D may match TRBD1 or TRBD2 (5 bases each). Trimming cost V 7 bases and J 6 bases, with 16 bases left between them. The CDR3 spans 13 residues. Per germline, CDR1 MNHNS and CDR2 SASEGT. Written as DNA, the CDR3 is TGTGCCAGCAACCTACAGGATGGGGGCGAGCAGTACTTC. It codes for CASNLQDGGEQYF.

This clonotype was counted ten times or more. The V gene is TRBV6-4, the J gene TRBJ2-3; a possible D gene is TRBD2 (6 bases). The CDR3 has 15 amino acids. V was clipped by 2 bases and J by 1 base, with 10 bases between them. Germline V gene data show CDR1 as MRHNA and CDR2 as SNTAGT. The CDR3 DNA sequence: TGTGCCAGCAGTGACGGTAGCGGTGGCACAGATACGCAGTATTTT. Translation: CASSDGSGGTDTQYF.

This clonotype was recorded many times. This sequence joins TRBV29-1 and TRBJ1-2; the D is unclear. The CDR3 has 12 residues. The V gene's germline CDR1 is SQVTM and CDR2 ANQGSEA. Between the trimmed V and J ends, which lost 3 bases and 7 bases, there was a span of 12 bases. The CDR3 DNA follows: TGCAGCGTTGATTCGTACAAAGCTGGCTACACCTTC. It codes for CSVDSYKAGYTF.

This clonotype was counted once. The DNA is omitted, as the CDR3 cannot be located on it reliably, and the CDR3 follows TCRdb's listing. CDR3 in amino acids: CASSIYLCSVDETGGGYTF. The chain recombines TRBV12-3 or TRBV12-4 with TRBJ1-2; the table's D call, TRBD1, was not checked against the DNA. The CDR3 extends over 19 residues, inclusive of both ends.

This clonotype occurred many times. The chain carries TRBV6-1 and TRBJ2-1, with 12 nucleotides matching TRBD2. Germline V lookup: CDR1 MNHNS, CDR2 SASEGT. The trim removed 5 bases at V and 4 bases at J, leaving 3 bases unmatched. The CDR3 covers 15 residues. The CDR3 DNA is TGTGCCAGCAGTTCTAGCGGGGGGGGGTACAATGAGCAGTTCTTC. As protein: CASSSSGGGYNEQFF.

This clonotype came up many times. This rearrangement joins TRBV13 to TRBJ1-5, with unresolved D. Germline loops: CDR1 PRHDT, CDR2 FYEKMQ (reference sequence). The CDR3 spans 13 residues. Deletions cut 3 bases from V and 1 base from J, with 4 bases between. The CDR3 spells CASSFGSNQPQHF. For the CDR3, the DNA is TGTGCCAGCAGCTTCGGGAGCAATCAGCCCCAGCATTTT.

The sample holds many counts of this clonotype. The chain links TRBV5-1 to TRBJ1-6; D ambiguous. CDR3 length: 14 amino acids. Per germline, CDR1 SGHRS and CDR2 YFSETQ. V was cut by 5 bases and J by 7 bases, with 13 bases left in between. CDR3 amino acids: CASRRNSRNSPLHF. The CDR3 DNA reads as TGCGCCAGCAGAAGGAACAGCCGCAATTCACCCCTCCACTTT.

The sample holds many counts of this clonotype. V gene TRBV4-1 combines with J gene TRBJ2-5; D remains unclear. Trimming took off 3 bases at V and 4 bases at J, with 9 bases between the two ends. Germline-derived CDR1 and CDR2 are MGHRA and YSYEKL. This CDR3 contains 13 residues. CDR3 sequence: CASSHWRRETQYF. The CDR3 DNA follows: TGCGCCAGCAGCCACTGGCGTCGAGAGACCCAGTACTTC.

This clonotype was seen at least ten times. This rearrangement joins TRBV11-1 to TRBJ2-3, with 10 positions matching TRBD2. J was trimmed by 3 bases and V by 5 bases; bases with no gene match: 5. Germline lookup yields CDR1 SGHAT and CDR2 FQDESV (reference sequence). The CDR3 is 15 amino acids. The CDR3 loop is CASSLSGGLTDTQYF. CDR3 nucleotide sequence: TGTGCCAGCAGCCTTAGCGGGGGGCTAACAGATACGCAGTATTTT. Full variable domain (rest looked up from reference TRBV11-1 and TRBJ2-3): EAEVAQSPRYKITEKSQAVAFWCDPISGHATLYWYRQILGQGPELLVQFQDESVVDDSQLPKDRFSAERLKGVDSTLKIQPAELGDSAMYLCASSLSGGLTDTQYFGPGTRLTVL.

This chain connects TRBV5-1 to TRBJ2-1; 8 bases match TRBD1. Germline loops: CDR1 SGHRS, CDR2 YFSETQ. CDR3 length: 16 amino acids. J was trimmed by 0 bases and V by 3 bases; bases with no gene match: 5. CDR3 amino acids: CASSSGQASSYNEQFF. The CDR3 nucleotides read TGCGCCAGCAGCTCGGGACAGGCCAGCTCCTACAATGAGCAGTTCTTC.

In this sample, this clonotype turned up many times. The rearrangement links TRBV20-1 to TRBJ2-2, with 8 bases lining up with TRBD1. Germline-derived CDR1 and CDR2 are DFQATT and SNEGSKA (reference sequence). The CDR3 consists of 14 residues. The trim removed 3 bases at V and 2 bases at J, leaving 2 bases unmatched. The CDR3 reads CSASQGANTGELFF. CDR3 nucleotide sequence: TGCAGTGCTAGTCAGGGGGCTAACACCGGGGAGCTGTTTTTT.

This clonotype was counted many times. The chain links TRBV27 to TRBJ2-7; maybe TRBD2 (7 bases). The V end lost 6 bases, the J end lost 5 bases, and 17 bases lay between the germline ends. The germline CDR1 and CDR2 sequences are MNHEY and SMNVEV (reference sequence). The CDR3 has 14 amino acids. The CDR3 sequence is CASSGYGGAHEQYF. DNA of the CDR3: TGTGCCAGCAGCGGATATGGGGGGGCCCACGAGCAGTACTTC.

This clonotype occurred many times. The gene calls are TRBV30 and TRBJ1-2, with D tentatively TRBD1 (5 bases). The CDR3 has 13 amino acids. Germline assignment: CDR1 GTSNPN and CDR2 SVGIG (reference sequence). V was pared by 0 bases and J by 4 bases, with 9 bases between. The CDR3 loop reads CAWSVGGTYGYTF. The CDR3, as DNA: TGTGCCTGGAGTGTAGGCGGGACCTATGGCTACACCTTC.

V gene TRBV7-9 combines with J gene TRBJ1-1, with D possibly matching TRBD1 (5 bases). CDR1 is SEHNR and CDR2 is FQNEAQ in the germline V gene (reference sequence). The CDR3 spans 14 residues. Trimming removed 0 bases from V and 8 bases from J, with 13 bases in between. The CDR3 sequence is CASSLAAGDVEAFF. The DNA of the CDR3 is TGTGCCAGCAGCTTAGCGGCCGGGGACGTCGAAGCTTTCTTT.

The V call is TRBV12-3 or TRBV12-4, the J call TRBJ2-1; TRBD2 agrees at 10 bases. The CDR3 has 17 amino acids. Trimming took 3 bases from V and 8 from J; bases not matched to a gene: 13. CDR3 sequence: CASSLGNSGGQGDEQFF. The CDR3 coding sequence is TGTGCCAGCAGTTTGGGGAATAGCGGGGGGCAGGGCGATGAGCAGTTCTTC.

The sample holds many counts of this clonotype. The chain employs TRBV9 and TRBJ1-3; no clear D gene. CDR3 size: 14 residues. The germline gives CDR1 SGDLS, CDR2 YYNGEE. V gave up 2 bases and J gave up 0 bases, with 6 bases separating them. The CDR3 region has the DNA TGTGCCAGCAGCGTTGCCAGCTCTGGAAACACCATATATTTT. Translating gives CASSVASSGNTIYF.

This clonotype showed up many times. The rearrangement links TRBV20-1 to TRBJ1-1, with 7 bases fitting TRBD1. The junction had 13 bases not matched to a gene; V was cut back by 6 bases and J by 0 bases. The CDR3 sequence is 16 residues long. CDR1 is DFQATT and CDR2 is SNEGSKA in the germline V gene (reference sequence). The CDR3 spells CSAQGGIDSMNTEAFF. CDR3 nucleotide sequence: TGCAGTGCCCAGGGGGGGATCGATAGTATGAACACTGAAGCTTTCTTT.

This clonotype was observed many times. The rearrangement joins TRBV20-1 to TRBJ2-7; D is unclear. The CDR3 is made up of 14 amino acids. The V gene lost 3 bases and the J gene lost 4 bases, with 16 bases spanning the gap. Germline-derived CDR1 and CDR2 are DFQATT and SNEGSKA (reference sequence). The CDR3 nucleotides are TGCAGTGCTAGGGGGATCTGGCCACCTTACGAGCAGTACTTC. Translating it yields CSARGIWPPYEQYF.

This clonotype was observed many times. V usage is TRBV6-7 and J usage is TRBJ2-7; D remains unclear. TRBV6-7 is an open reading frame whose function is uncertain. The CDR3 sequence is 13 residues long. V was pared by 2 bases and J by 4 bases, with 9 bases between. CDR3 loop: CASSYPEPYEQYF. CDR3 nucleotides: TGTGCCAGCAGTTACCCTGAGCCTTACGAGCAGTACTTC.

This clonotype was recorded many times. The chain carries TRBV20-1 and TRBJ2-2; D is unclear. Germline V gene data show CDR1 as DFQATT and CDR2 as SNEGSKA (reference sequence). CDR3 length: 15 amino acids. V lost 3 bases, J lost 1 base, and 12 bases lay in between. CDR3 loop: CSARLAAQNTGELFF. CDR3 DNA: TGCAGTGCTAGGCTCGCAGCCCAGAACACCGGGGAGCTGTTTTTT.